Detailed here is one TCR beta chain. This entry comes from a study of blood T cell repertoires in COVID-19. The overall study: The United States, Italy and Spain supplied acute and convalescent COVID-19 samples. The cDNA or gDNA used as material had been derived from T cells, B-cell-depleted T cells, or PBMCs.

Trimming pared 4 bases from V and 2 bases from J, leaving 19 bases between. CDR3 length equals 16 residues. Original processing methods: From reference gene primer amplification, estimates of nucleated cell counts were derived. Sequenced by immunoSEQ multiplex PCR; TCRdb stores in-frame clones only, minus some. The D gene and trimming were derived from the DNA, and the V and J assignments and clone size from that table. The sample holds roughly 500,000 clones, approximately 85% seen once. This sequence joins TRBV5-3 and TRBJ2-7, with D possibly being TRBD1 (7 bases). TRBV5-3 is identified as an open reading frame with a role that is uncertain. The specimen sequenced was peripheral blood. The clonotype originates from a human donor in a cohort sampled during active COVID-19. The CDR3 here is CARSARGTEKPYEQYF. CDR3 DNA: TGTGCCAGAAGCGCCCGCGGGACAGAAAAGCCCTACGAGCAGTACTTC.